The T cell receptor (beta chain) under discussion was sequenced for a study of T cell responses to AZD1222 COVID-19 vaccine. Measured with immunoSEQ multiplex PCR; TCRdb has only the in-frame clones, and not every one. The table shows about 110,000 clones, with about 86% occurring only once. The CDR3 contains 15 residues. Germline CDR1 is MDHEN and CDR2 is SYDVKM. Trimming stripped 1 base from V and 2 bases from J, with 9 bases between. Here the sequenced sample was peripheral blood, taken on day 0 of AZD1222 vaccination. This sequence was found in an adult in good health. The rearrangement joins TRBV28 to TRBJ1-5, with a weak D call TRBD1 (5 bases). CDR3 in amino acids: CASSLYTRGNQPQHF. For the CDR3, the DNA is TGTGCCAGCAGTTTATACACCAGGGGCAATCAGCCCCAGCATTTT.